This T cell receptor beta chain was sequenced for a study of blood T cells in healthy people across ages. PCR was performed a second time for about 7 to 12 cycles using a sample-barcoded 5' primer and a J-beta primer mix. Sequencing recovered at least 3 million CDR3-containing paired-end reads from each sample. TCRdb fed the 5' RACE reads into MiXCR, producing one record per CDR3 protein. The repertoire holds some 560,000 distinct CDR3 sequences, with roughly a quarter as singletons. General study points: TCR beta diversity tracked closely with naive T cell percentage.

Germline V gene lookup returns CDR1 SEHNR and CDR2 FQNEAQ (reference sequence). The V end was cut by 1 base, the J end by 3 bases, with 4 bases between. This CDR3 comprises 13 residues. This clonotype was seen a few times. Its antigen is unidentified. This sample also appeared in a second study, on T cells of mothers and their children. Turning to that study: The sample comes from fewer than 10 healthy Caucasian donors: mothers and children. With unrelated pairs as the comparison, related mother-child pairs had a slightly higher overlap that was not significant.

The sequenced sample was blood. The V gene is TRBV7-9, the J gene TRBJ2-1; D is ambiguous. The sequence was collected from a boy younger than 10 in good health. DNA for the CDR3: TGTGCCAGCAGCTTAGATGTCTACAATGAGCAGTTCTTC. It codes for CASSLDVYNEQFF.